The source of this T cell receptor beta chain is a study of T cell clonotyping in hematopoietic cell transplantation. This CDR3 region has 14 residues. Germline CDR1 SGHNT, CDR2 YYREEE (reference sequence). The V gene lost 0 bases and the J gene lost 5 bases, with 11 bases spanning the gap. The method was immunoSEQ multiplex PCR; TCRdb's version includes in-frame clones alone and lacks a portion of them. The sample gives more than 65,000 clones, around 94% of which show up once; 1.6% is in the top ten. Sequencing used peripheral blood mononuclear cells. V is TRBV5-4 and J is TRBJ1-2; D might be TRBD1 (5 bases). The source of this sequence is a man aged 45-65 years in good health. Some clones in this sample may be carry-over from other donors' samples. CDR3 in amino acids: CASSLGGASYGYTF. DNA for the CDR3: TGTGCCAGCAGCTTGGGGGGCGCGAGTTATGGCTACACCTTC.